These T cell receptor beta chains were read from a single sample in a study of technical replicates of blood from a handful of donors. Sequenced by immunoSEQ multiplex PCR; TCRdb stores in-frame clones only, minus some. This sample has 100,000 or so clones; roughly 96% occur once, and the top ten carry about 0.35%. Sequenced sample: T cells isolated from PBMCs. These receptors came from a human donor in good health. The CDR3 runs from the conserved cysteine through the conserved F or W. A D gene is named only where the DNA matches it firmly. The size of a clone is reported for some rows only, either as once, few or many, or as a class for expanded clones.

>TRBJ1-2|NA|TRBV11-2|NA
CASSLYRANYGYTF
TGTGCCAGCAGCTTGTACAGAGCTAACTATGGCTACACCTTC
>TRBJ1-2|TRBD1|TRBV19|NA
CASTHMDRYYGYTF
TGTGCCAGTACCCACATGGACAGGTACTATGGCTACACCTTC
>TRBJ1-4|NA|TRBV10-3|NA
CAIKQGTTNEKLFF
TGTGCCATCAAGCAGGGAACGACTAATGAAAAACTGTTTTTT
>TRBJ2-5|NA|TRBV15|once
CATSRERDGGETQYF
TGTGCCACCAGCAGAGAGAGGGACGGGGGAGAGACCCAGTACTTC
>TRBJ2-7|NA|TRBV4-1|NA
CASSQEDGLGGEQYF
TGCGCCAGCAGCCAAGAAGACGGACTGGGGGGAGAGCAGTACTTC
>TRBJ2-2|NA|TRBV6-6|once
CASSYNPGGRELFF
TGTGCCAGCAGTTACAACCCGGGCGGGCGGGAGCTGTTTTTT
>TRBJ1-2|TRBD1|TRBV18|NA
CASSPTGQGASPYGYTF
TGTGCCAGCTCACCAACGGGACAGGGGGCTAGCCCCTATGGCTACACCTTC
>TRBJ2-7|TRBD2|TRBV4-1|NA
CASSQDPTSVYEQYF
TGCGCCAGCAGCCAAGATCCGACTAGCGTCTACGAGCAGTACTTC
>TRBJ2-5|TRBD1|TRBV28|NA
CASSFTGQDQETQYF
TGTGCCAGCAGTTTCACTGGACAGGACCAAGAGACCCAGTACTTC
>TRBJ1-2|NA|TRBV30|NA
CAWSVGEGYTF
TGTGCCTGGAGTGTCGGGGAGGGCTACACCTTC
>TRBJ2-1|NA|TRBV2|NA
CARGHDEQFF
TGTGCCAGGGGACACGATGAGCAGTTCTTC
>TRBJ2-2|TRBD2|TRBV15|NA
CATSRETSAGELFF
TGTGCCACCAGCAGAGAGACTAGCGCCGGGGAGCTGTTTTTT
>TRBJ2-2|TRBD2|TRBV9|NA
CASSVAGGRPGELFF
TGTGCCAGCAGCGTAGCGGGAGGGCGGCCCGGGGAGCTGTTTTTT
>TRBJ1-5|NA|TRBV21-1|NA
CASSTGTGTDQPQHF
TGTGCCAGCAGCACCGGGACAGGAACGGATCAGCCCCAGCATTTT
>TRBJ1-1|TRBD1|TRBV7-9|NA
CASSLASRGPTEAFF
TGTGCCAGCAGCTTAGCGTCAAGGGGGCCTACTGAAGCTTTCTTT
>TRBJ2-1|NA|TRBV10-2|NA
CASSEAENSYNEQFF
TGCGCCAGCAGTGAAGCGGAAAACTCCTACAATGAGCAGTTCTTC
>TRBJ2-3|NA|TRBV9|NA
CASSKKRTDTQYF
TGTGCCAGCAGCAAGAAGCGCACAGATACGCAGTATTTT
>TRBJ2-4|NA|TRBV19|NA
CASSIRGGTPEDIQYF
TGTGCCAGTAGTATCAGAGGGGGAACCCCGGAGGACATTCAGTACTTC
>TRBJ2-1|TRBD2|TRBV5-6|NA
CASTETSGKYNEQFF
TGTGCCAGCACCGAAACTAGCGGGAAATACAATGAGCAGTTCTTC
>TRBJ1-2|TRBD1|TRBV4-3|NA
CASSQGQGAIWGGYTF
TGCGCCAGCAGCCAGGGACAGGGGGCGATCTGGGGCGGCTACACCTTC
>TRBJ2-1|TRBD2|TRBV19|once
CASSQSGSSYNEQFF
TGTGCCAGTAGTCAGAGCGGGAGCTCCTACAATGAGCAGTTCTTC
>TRBJ1-5|NA|TRBV5-6|NA
CASSQYAGDESNQPQHF
TGTGCCAGCAGTCAATACGCCGGGGATGAAAGCAATCAGCCCCAGCATTTT
>TRBJ2-4|NA|TRBV15|NA
CATSRDLSGGLAKNIQYF
TGTGCCACCAGCAGAGATCTGTCAGGGGGACTAGCCAAAAACATTCAGTACTTC
>TRBJ1-5|NA|TRBV2|NA
CASSETREAQPQHF
TGTGCCAGCAGTGAAACCAGGGAGGCTCAGCCCCAGCATTTT